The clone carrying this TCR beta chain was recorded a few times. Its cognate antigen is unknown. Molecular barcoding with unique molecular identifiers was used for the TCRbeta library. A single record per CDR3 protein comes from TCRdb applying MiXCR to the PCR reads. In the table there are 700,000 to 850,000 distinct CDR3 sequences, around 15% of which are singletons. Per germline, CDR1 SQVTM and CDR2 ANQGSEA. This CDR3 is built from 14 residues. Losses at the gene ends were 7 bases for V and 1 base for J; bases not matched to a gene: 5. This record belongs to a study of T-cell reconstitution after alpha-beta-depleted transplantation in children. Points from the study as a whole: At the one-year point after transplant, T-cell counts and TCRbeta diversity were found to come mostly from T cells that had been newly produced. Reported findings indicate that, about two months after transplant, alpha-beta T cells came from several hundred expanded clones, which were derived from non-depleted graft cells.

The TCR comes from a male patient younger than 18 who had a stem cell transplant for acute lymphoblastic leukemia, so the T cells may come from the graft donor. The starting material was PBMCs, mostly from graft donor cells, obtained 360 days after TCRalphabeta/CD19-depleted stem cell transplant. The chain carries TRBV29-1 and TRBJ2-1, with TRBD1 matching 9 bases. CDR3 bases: TGCAGCGGGAACGGACAGGGGTCCTACAATGAGCAGTTCTTC. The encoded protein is CSGNGQGSYNEQFF.